This entry lists 20 T cell receptor beta chains sequenced from one sample in a study of cytomegalovirus exposure and HLA in healthy donors. The protocol was immunoSEQ multiplex PCR, while the TCRdb copy is restricted to in-frame clones and leaves out a portion. The sample gives approximately 100,000 clones, 80% to 95% of which show up once; around 1.1% is in the top ten. The sequencing input was PBMCs. The origin of the receptors is a woman aged 30 to 39 in good health and CMV-seropositive.

The rearrangement joins TRBV28 to TRBJ2-7; 11 bases match TRBD2. Germline-derived CDR1 and CDR2 are MDHEN and SYDVKM. This CDR3 contains 13 residues. J was trimmed by 7 bases and V by 5 bases; bases with no gene match: 4. This chain's CDR3 is CASSPGLAAEQYF. The CDR3 DNA follows: TGTGCCAGCAGTCCGGGACTAGCGGCTGAGCAGTACTTC.

The CDR3 DNA follows: TGTGCCAGCGGACAGGGGCTTCGGGCCCAGCATTTT. The encoded protein is CASGQGLRAQHF. The rearrangement joins TRBV6-5 to TRBJ1-5, with 9 bases aligning to TRBD1. V dropped 8 bases and J dropped 11; count of bases not matched to a gene: 7. The CDR3 sequence is 12 residues long. Germline CDR1 and CDR2: MNHEY and SVGAGI.

This sequence joins TRBV7-7 and TRBJ1-4; TRBD1 is a possible D gene (5 bases). The germline gives CDR1 SSHAT, CDR2 FNYEAQ (reference sequence). The CDR3 length is 15 residues. Trimming took off 3 bases at V and 11 bases at J, with 19 bases between the two ends. This CDR3 reads CASSFFTRQGKKLFF. The CDR3 DNA follows: TGTGCCAGCAGCTTTTTTACACGTCAGGGAAAGAAACTGTTTTTT.

About this clone: No conserved phenylalanine or tryptophan is present at the end of the CDR3, so a read error is the likely explanation. Because the CDR3's place on the DNA is in doubt, the DNA is left out and the CDR3 is given as listed by TCRdb. The chain joins TRBV6-1 to TRBJ1-2; the D call TRBD1 from the table was never checked on the DNA. The CDR3 has 12 residues if both end residues are counted. CDR1 is MNHNS, CDR2 SASEGT, per germline. Here the CDR3 reads CASRPRQGPMVS.

The chain has TRBV6-6 and TRBJ2-5; 7 nucleotides line up with TRBD1. CDR3 length: 14 amino acids. With V trimmed by 4 bases and J by 2 bases, 4 bases remained unmatched. Germline V gene sequence: CDR1 MNHNY, CDR2 SVGAGI (reference sequence). The chain's CDR3 is CASSFPGQQETQYF. CDR3 sequence (DNA): TGTGCCAGCAGTTTCCCGGGACAGCAAGAGACCCAGTACTTC.

This rearrangement joins TRBV5-1 to TRBJ2-7; a possible D gene is TRBD2 (5 bases). The CDR3 has 14 amino acids. The ends were cut back, 0 bases at V and 3 bases at J, with 10 bases in the middle. The germline CDR1 and CDR2 sequences are SGHRS and YFSETQ. Written as DNA, the CDR3 is TGCGCCAGCAGCTTGGCGTGGGGAGACTACGAGCAGTACTTC. It specifies CASSLAWGDYEQYF.

The chain carries TRBV7-2 and TRBJ2-5; TRBD2 is a possible D gene (5 bases). The J call may be incorrect, as the DNA end agrees better with TRBJ2-7. Germline loops: CDR1 SGHTA, CDR2 FQGNSA. The CDR3 extends over 18 amino acids. CDR3 loop: CASSLGTSPGGFNYEQYF. The CDR3 region has the DNA TGTGCCAGCAGCTTGGGCACAAGCCCCGGCGGGTTTAACTACGAGCAGTACTTC.

The chain links TRBV30 to TRBJ1-1; D gene uncertain. The V end was cut by 0 bases, the J end by 4 bases, with 6 bases between. Germline assignment: CDR1 GTSNPN and CDR2 SVGIG (reference sequence). The CDR3 sequence is 12 residues long. CDR3 amino acids: CAWSVLITEAFF. In DNA, the CDR3 is TGTGCCTGGAGTGTACTTATCACTGAAGCTTTCTTT.

A single count supports this clone. The rearrangement links TRBV13 to TRBJ2-2, with TRBD1 identical over 7 bases. This CDR3 has 14 amino acids. Germline V gene sequence: CDR1 PRHDT, CDR2 FYEKMQ (reference sequence). With 5 bases clipped from V and 5 bases from J, the junction kept 5 bases outside the gene matches. The CDR3 nucleotides read TGTGCCAGCAGCCCGAACAGGGGAACCGGGGAGCTGTTTTTT. Protein: CASSPNRGTGELFF.

The rearrangement links TRBV28 to TRBJ2-2; TRBD2 agrees at 12 bases. Looked up from germline, CDR1 is MDHEN and CDR2 is SYDVKM. J lost 7 bases, V lost 4 bases, and 7 bases had no gene match. CDR3 size: 16 residues. CDR3 DNA sequence: TGTGCCAGCAGTTCCACGACTAGCGGGAGCAGCGGGGAGCTGTTTTTT. This gives the protein CASSSTTSGSSGELFF.

This clone was seen only a few times. The V call is TRBV7-2, the J call TRBJ2-7; 10 bases map to TRBD2. V shed 4 bases and J 3 bases; nucleotides not matched to a gene: 6. CDR3 size: 15 residues. CDR1 and CDR2 (germline): SGHTA, FQGNSA. In nucleotides, the CDR3 is TGTGCCAGCAGCTCCCGGACTAGCGGCTACTACGAGCAGTACTTC. This sequence encodes CASSSRTSGYYEQYF.

This chain joins TRBV7-9 and TRBJ1-2; 10 bases agree with TRBD1. The germline CDR1 and CDR2 sequences are SEHNR and FQNEAQ (reference sequence). The CDR3 spans 16 residues. J gave up 3 bases and V 5 bases, and 9 bases lay outside the gene matches. CDR3 region: CASSGRTGGHDYGYTF. The DNA for the CDR3 is TGTGCCAGCAGCGGCAGGACAGGGGGGCACGACTATGGCTACACCTTC.

The chain combines TRBV30 with TRBJ2-7; D is possibly TRBD1 (6 bases). V lost 0 bases to trimming and J lost 4 bases, with 10 bases between them. The CDR3 sequence is 13 residues long. Germline assignment: CDR1 GTSNPN and CDR2 SVGIG (reference sequence). CDR3 DNA sequence: TGTGCCTGGAGTGTGGACAGTCATTACGAGCAGTACTTC. This translates into CAWSVDSHYEQYF.

The rearrangement joins TRBV28 to TRBJ2-3; maybe TRBD1 (6 bases). Germline V gene sequence: CDR1 MDHEN, CDR2 SYDVKM. This CDR3 has 14 amino acids. V was trimmed by 6 bases and J by 6 bases, leaving 16 bases between them. CDR3 DNA sequence: TGTGCCAGCAGCGGTGTCACAGGGATGGATACGCAGTATTTT. This encodes CASSGVTGMDTQYF. The entire variable domain, with the rest obtained from reference TRBV28 and TRBJ2-3, is as follows: DVKVTQSSRYLVKRTGEKVFLECVQDMDHENMFWYRQDPGLGLRLIYFSYDVKMKEKGDIPEGYSVSREKKERFSLILESASTNQTSMYLCASSGVTGMDTQYFGPGTRLTVL.

The chain uses TRBV2 and TRBJ2-7; a possible D gene is TRBD1 (6 bases). The germline CDR1 and CDR2 sequences are SNHLY and FYNNEI. The CDR3 has 11 amino acids. V shed 8 bases and J shed 6 bases, with 11 bases lying between them. DNA of the CDR3: TGTGCCAGCCGAAACAGGGTCGAGCAGTACTTC. It is translated as CASRNRVEQYF.

The chain is built from TRBV28 and TRBJ2-5; the D gene is possibly TRBD2 (6 bases). V lost 6 bases, J lost 2 bases, and 19 bases lay in between. CDR3 length equals 16 residues. CDR1 MDHEN and CDR2 SYDVKM come from the germline V gene. CDR3 DNA: TGTGCCAGCAGCCGTGGGGGATTGGCGGGGCAAGAGACCCAGTACTTC. Protein product: CASSRGGLAGQETQYF.

V and J are TRBV6-1 and TRBJ1-5, with D maybe TRBD1 (5 bases). V was cut by 9 bases and J by 4 bases, with 16 bases left in between. Germline V gene sequence: CDR1 MNHNS, CDR2 SASEGT. The CDR3 loop spans 14 amino acids. CDR3 amino acids: CASAEGDSNQPQHF. In DNA form, the CDR3 reads TGTGCCAGTGCGGAAGGGGATAGTAATCAGCCCCAGCATTTT.

The chain combines TRBV27 with TRBJ1-2; D unresolved. V was shortened by 6 bases and J by 3 bases, with 11 bases between the two germline ends. This CDR3 spans 13 amino acids. CDR1 and CDR2 (germline): MNHEY, SMNVEV (reference sequence). CDR3 in amino acids: CASRHREYYGYTF. CDR3 bases: TGTGCCAGCAGACATAGGGAGTACTATGGCTACACCTTC.

J is TRBJ2-3 and V is TRBV29-1; D ambiguous. The length of the CDR3 is 11 residues. Per the germline V gene, CDR1 is SQVTM and CDR2 is ANQGSEA. V lost 7 bases, J lost 2 bases, and 7 bases lay in between. The DNA of the CDR3 is TGCAGCGCCAGATACACAGATACGCAGTATTTT. Its translation: CSARYTDTQYF.

This chain joins TRBV5-1 and TRBJ2-1; TRBD2 matches at 10 bases. The CDR3 is made up of 14 amino acids. The germline V gene has CDR1 SGHRS and CDR2 YFSETQ. The V and J ends lost 4 bases and 9 bases, in that order; junction bases with no gene match: 7. CDR3 amino acids: CASSHTSGTGEQFF. In DNA form, the CDR3 reads TGCGCCAGCAGCCACACTAGCGGGACGGGTGAGCAGTTCTTC. The whole variable domain, remainder taken from reference TRBV5-1 and TRBJ2-1, is KAGVTQTPRYLIKTRGQQVTLSCSPISGHRSVSWYQQTPGQGLQFLFEYFSETQRNKGNFPGRFSGRQFSNSRSEMNVSTLELGDSALYLCASSHTSGTGEQFFGPGTRLTVL.